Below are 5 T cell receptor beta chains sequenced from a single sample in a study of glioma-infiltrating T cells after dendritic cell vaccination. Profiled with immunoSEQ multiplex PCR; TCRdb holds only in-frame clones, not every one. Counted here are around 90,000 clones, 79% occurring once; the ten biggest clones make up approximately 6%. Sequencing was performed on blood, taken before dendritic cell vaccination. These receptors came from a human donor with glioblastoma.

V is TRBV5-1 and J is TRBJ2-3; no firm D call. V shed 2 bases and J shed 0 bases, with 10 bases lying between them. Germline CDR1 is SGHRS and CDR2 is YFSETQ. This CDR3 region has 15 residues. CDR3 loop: CASSFSSVSTDTQYF. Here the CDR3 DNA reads TGCGCCAGCAGCTTCTCGAGCGTCAGCACAGATACGCAGTATTTT.

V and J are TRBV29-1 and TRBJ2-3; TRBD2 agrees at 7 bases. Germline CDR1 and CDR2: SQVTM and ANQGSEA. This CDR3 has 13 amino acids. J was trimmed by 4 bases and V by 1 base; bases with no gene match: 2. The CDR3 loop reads CSVEASGADTQYF. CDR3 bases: TGCAGCGTTGAAGCTAGCGGAGCAGATACGCAGTATTTT.

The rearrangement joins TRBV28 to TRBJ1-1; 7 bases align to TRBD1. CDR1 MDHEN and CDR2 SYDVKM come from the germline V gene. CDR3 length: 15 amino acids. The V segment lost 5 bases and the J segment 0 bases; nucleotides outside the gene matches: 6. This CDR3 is CASSPHRGMNTEAFF. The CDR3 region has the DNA TGTGCCAGCAGTCCGCACAGGGGAATGAACACTGAAGCTTTCTTT.

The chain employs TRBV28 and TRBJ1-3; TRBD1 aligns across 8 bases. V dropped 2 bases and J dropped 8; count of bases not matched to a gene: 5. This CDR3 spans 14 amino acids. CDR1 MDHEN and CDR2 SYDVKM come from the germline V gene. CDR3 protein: CASSLQGAKYTIYF. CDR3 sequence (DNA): TGTGCCAGCAGTTTACAGGGGGCAAAATACACCATATATTTT.

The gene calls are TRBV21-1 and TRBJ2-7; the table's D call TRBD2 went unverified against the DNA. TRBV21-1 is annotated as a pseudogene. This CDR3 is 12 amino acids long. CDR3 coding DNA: TGTGCCTCCCGTGGCGGGAACTACGAGCAGTACTTC. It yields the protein CASRGGNYEQYF.